This TCR beta chain was identified during a study of blood T cell repertoires in COVID-19. At the level of the study: Researchers got acute and convalescent COVID-19 samples from the United States, Italy and Spain. Nucleic acid was either cDNA or gDNA, and it came from T cells, B-cell-depleted T cells, or PBMCs.

V was trimmed by 5 bases and J by 3 bases, leaving 7 bases between them. The length of the CDR3 is 12 residues. In the study's own analysis: From reference gene primer amplification, estimates of nucleated cell counts were derived. Clones were sequenced by immunoSEQ multiplex PCR, and TCRdb holds only the in-frame ones, with some missing. That table furnishes V, J and clone size, whereas the DNA furnished D and trimming. Among about 27,000 clones, 70% to 85% were seen once, and the ten largest hold about 42%. The origin of this receptor is a woman aged 80 or over with acute or convalescent COVID-19. The chain uses TRBV12-3 or TRBV12-4 and TRBJ2-5, with a tentative D call TRBD1 (5 bases). Material: peripheral blood. CDR3 sequence (DNA): TGTGCCAGCAGTCCCAGGGAAGAGACCCAGTACTTC. Its translation: CASSPREETQYF.